These 10 T cell receptor beta chains were all obtained from the same sample, sequenced in a study of response to subunit inactivated influenza vaccine. TCRdb ran MiXCR on the RT-PCR reads and lists one entry per CDR3 protein. The top ten clones hold roughly a tenth of a sample with 150,000 to 200,000 distinct CDR3 sequences, about 9% of them seen once. The source was non-naive T cells sorted from PBMCs, collected on the day of vaccination. These receptors all stem from a man aged 50 to 60 who received an inactivated influenza vaccine.

The chain joins TRBV6-2 or TRBV6-3 to TRBJ2-7; D ambiguous. The CDR3 extends over 13 amino acids. Deletions cut 2 bases from V and 7 bases from J, with 12 bases between. Germline V gene data show CDR1 as MNHEY and CDR2 as SVGEGT. CDR3: CASSYRTRWEQYF. The CDR3 DNA reads as TGTGCCAGCAGTTACAGGACCCGTTGGGAGCAGTACTTC.

The chain joins TRBV2 to TRBJ2-3, with D tentatively TRBD1 or TRBD2 (5 bases each). Germline CDR1 reads SNHLY; CDR2 reads FYNNEI. The CDR3 has 16 residues. Trimming took off 3 bases at V and 0 bases at J, with 13 bases between the two ends. CDR3 protein: CASSDWWGSSTDTQYF. As DNA, the CDR3 is TGTGCCAGCAGTGATTGGTGGGGGAGTAGCACAGATACGCAGTATTTT.

This clonotype has ten or more counts. In DNA form, the CDR3 reads TGCAGCGTTGGGCAGGGAAGGAGCAATGAGCAGTTCTTC. As protein: CSVGQGRSNEQFF. This chain connects TRBV29-1 to TRBJ2-1; D is perhaps TRBD1 (5 bases). V lost 4 bases, J lost 6 bases, and 13 bases lay in between. Germline CDR1 and CDR2: SQVTM and ANQGSEA. The CDR3 runs to 13 residues.

This clonotype showed up just a few times. The rearrangement links TRBV27 to TRBJ2-3, with TRBD1 matching 10 bases. The ends lost 5 bases at V and 2 bases at J; junction bases unmatched: 7. CDR3 length equals 16 residues. Per the germline V gene, CDR1 is MNHEY and CDR2 is SMNVEV (reference sequence). In DNA form, the CDR3 reads TGTGCCAGCAGTATAGACAGGGGGCGTTCCACAGATACGCAGTATTTT. This sequence encodes CASSIDRGRSTDTQYF.

This clonotype was detected only a few times. V usage is TRBV2 and J usage is TRBJ2-5, with 7 bases identical to TRBD1. The CDR3 has 14 residues. The J segment lost 9 bases and the V segment lost 0 bases, leaving 7 bases of the junction unmatched. Germline lookup yields CDR1 SNHLY and CDR2 FYNNEI. CDR3 sequence: CASSEAGTAPSQYF. CDR3 coding DNA: TGTGCCAGCAGTGAAGCCGGGACAGCCCCCTCCCAGTACTTC.

This clonotype was seen once. The chain is built from TRBV19 and TRBJ2-6; D tentatively fits TRBD1 or TRBD2 (5 bases each). CDR3 length: 16 amino acids. V was trimmed by 4 bases and J by 2 bases, leaving 12 bases between them. Germline CDR1 and CDR2: LNHDA and SQIVND (reference sequence). The CDR3 DNA is TGTGCCAGTAGTAGGGGTCAGGGAGCTGGGGCCAACGTCCTGACTTTC. It is translated as CASSRGQGAGANVLTF.

This clonotype has a count of ten or more. The chain couples TRBV5-1 to TRBJ1-5; D might be TRBD1 (5 bases). Trimming left V 0 bases short and J 0 bases short, with 7 bases between. The CDR3 loop spans 15 amino acids. Germline-derived CDR1 and CDR2 are SGHRS and YFSETQ. The CDR3: CASSLEGDSNQPQHF. The CDR3 coding sequence is TGCGCCAGCAGCTTGGAAGGGGATAGCAATCAGCCCCAGCATTTT.

The J gene is TRBJ2-7, the V gene TRBV20-1; 8 positions agree with TRBD1. This CDR3 has 14 amino acids. The V gene end was trimmed by 6 bases and the J gene end by 0 bases; junction bases not matched to a gene: 7. Germline V gives CDR1 DFQATT, CDR2 SNEGSKA (reference sequence). CDR3 nucleotide sequence: TGCAGTGCACCCCGGACAGGGACCTCCTACGAGCAGTACTTC. Encoded protein: CSAPRTGTSYEQYF.

At least ten counts were recorded for this clonotype. The chain is built from TRBV7-6 and TRBJ1-2, with D perhaps matching TRBD1 (6 bases). The CDR3 extends over 13 amino acids. V was trimmed by 1 base and J by 6 bases, leaving 9 bases between them. The germline V gene encodes CDR1 SGHVS and CDR2 FNYEAQ. CDR3 nucleotide sequence: TGTGCCAGCAGCTTAGTACAGGGTGATGGCTACACCTTC. This sequence encodes CASSLVQGDGYTF.

The V and J genes are TRBV12-3 or TRBV12-4 and TRBJ1-2; weak D call: TRBD1 (5 bases). The CDR3 loop spans 14 amino acids. The V gene lost 5 bases and the J gene lost 4 bases, with 14 bases spanning the gap. CDR3 in DNA: TGTGCCAGCAGTCCCCAGGCAGGGCTCTATGGCTACACCTTC. It encodes CASSPQAGLYGYTF.